The entry below gives a single T cell receptor (beta chain) sequence along with its context. Its antigen is unidentified. Clones were read by immunoSEQ multiplex PCR, and TCRdb kept only the in-frame ones, dropping some. Counted here are roughly 200,000 clones, approximately 90% occurring once; the ten biggest clones make up roughly 3.5%. The sample is drawn from a study of T cell responses to AZD1222 COVID-19 vaccine. Study observations and caveats: Spike was spanned by vaccine-associated CD4 TCRs, with dominance at 160-218 and 743-854. Spike-specific TCR breadth and depth were elevated following two AZD1222 doses. Baseline seropositives among AZD1222 recipients totaled only five to seven. Donors, mostly white British, included more females; clonal diversity was possibly underestimated.

Looked up from germline, CDR1 is LNHDA and CDR2 is SQIVND (reference sequence). CDR3 length: 13 amino acids. Trimming took 5 bases from V and 8 from J, leaving 15 bases between them. The chain employs TRBV19 and TRBJ1-2; D is ambiguous. This receptor was taken from an adult who received the AZD1222 COVID-19 vaccine. This material consisted of peripheral blood, taken 28 days after the second AZD1222 dose. Here the CDR3 DNA reads TGTGCCAGTAGTCGAAGGGTCATGGTCGGCTACACCTTC. It encodes CASSRRVMVGYTF.